This T cell receptor (beta chain) was captured in a study of blood T cell repertoires in COVID-19. Germline CDR1 KGHDR, CDR2 SFDVKD. The CDR3 loop spans 12 amino acids. Trimming shortened V by 2 bases and J by 7 bases, and 8 bases separated the two germline ends. Repertoires were generated with immunoSEQ multiplex PCR, while TCRdb's copy carries only in-frame clones and drops some. In the table there are hundreds of thousands of clones, approximately 91% of which are singletons. The material sequenced was peripheral blood. The chain combines TRBV24-1 with TRBJ2-7; tentative D call: TRBD1 (6 bases). This sequence originates from a woman in her forties or fifties with COVID-19, enrolled during active disease. This CDR3 is CATSDSDREQYF. DNA of the CDR3: TGTGCCACCAGTGATTCAGACAGGGAGCAGTACTTC.